The 10 T cell receptor beta chains below were found in one sample sequenced in a study of cytomegalovirus exposure and HLA in healthy donors. The assay was immunoSEQ multiplex PCR, and TCRdb's table has in-frame clones only and misses some. In the table there are 200,000 to 250,000 clones, around 80% of which are singletons. Sample: PBMCs. These receptors originate from a woman in her thirties in good health and CMV-seropositive.

The count of this clone is one. The chain couples TRBV30 to TRBJ1-1; maybe TRBD1 (6 bases). The CDR3 is made up of 15 amino acids. Germline V CDR1 and CDR2: GTSNPN, SVGIG (reference sequence). Trimming cost V 2 bases and J 0 bases, with 13 bases left between them. CDR3 sequence: CAWSLRWDMNTEAFF. CDR3 bases: TGTGCCTGGAGTCTGAGGTGGGACATGAACACTGAAGCTTTCTTT.

The rearrangement uses TRBV15 and TRBJ1-1, with D possibly TRBD1 on 5 matching bases. There are 14 residues in the CDR3. Trimming took 1 base from V and 6 from J, leaving 12 bases between them. Germline loops: CDR1 LNHNV, CDR2 YYDKDF (reference sequence). In DNA, the CDR3 is TGTGCCACCAGCAGAGGAGGGGTCGGCGCTGAAGCTTTCTTT. Encoded protein: CATSRGGVGAEAFF.

The V gene is TRBV7-2, the J gene TRBJ1-5, with D possibly TRBD1 on 6 matching bases. The CDR3 runs to 14 residues. The V and J ends lost 3 bases and 7 bases respectively, with 13 bases between them. Germline loops: CDR1 SGHTA, CDR2 FQGNSA. In DNA form, the CDR3 reads TGTGCCAGCAGCTTTGCGGGGGGCGACCAGCCCCAGCATTTT. It specifies CASSFAGGDQPQHF.

This chain links TRBV4-2 with TRBJ2-6; no definite D call. V was shortened by 10 bases and J by 0 bases, with 7 bases between the two germline ends. This CDR3 region has 13 residues. Germline CDR1 LGHNA, CDR2 YNFKEQ. The CDR3 bases are TGTGCCACTACGACCTCTGGGGCCAACGTCCTGACTTTC. Its protein product is CATTTSGANVLTF.

The rearrangement joins TRBV6-1 to TRBJ2-1; a possible D gene is TRBD2 (6 bases). CDR1 MNHNS and CDR2 SASEGT come from the germline V gene. The length of the CDR3 is 15 residues. Trimming removed 4 bases at V and 2 bases at J, with 12 bases between. The chain's CDR3 is CASSGHGSPYNEQFF. The CDR3, as DNA: TGTGCCAGCAGTGGCCACGGGAGCCCCTACAATGAGCAGTTCTTC.

The V and J genes are TRBV4-3 and TRBJ2-6, with D possibly being TRBD1 (5 bases). Per the germline V gene, CDR1 is LGHNA and CDR2 is YSLEER. The CDR3 contains 15 residues. V was trimmed by 5 bases and J by 0 bases, leaving 8 bases between them. Written as DNA, the CDR3 is TGCGCCAGCAGCGGTAGGGGCTCTGGGGCCAACGTCCTGACTTTC. Translation: CASSGRGSGANVLTF.

This clone appeared a single time. The chain links TRBV5-1 to TRBJ2-2; the D is unclear. Germline CDR1 and CDR2: SGHRS and YFSETQ. CDR3 length equals 16 residues. Trimming left V 4 bases short and J 0 bases short, with 13 bases between. Here the CDR3 DNA reads TGCGCCAGCAGCGGCAGGCTTATTGCGAACACCGGGGAGCTGTTTTTT. Translation: CASSGRLIANTGELFF.

V gene TRBV27 combines with J gene TRBJ2-7, with TRBD2 as a possible D gene (5 bases). This CDR3 contains 13 residues. V was trimmed by 8 bases and J by 5 bases, leaving 16 bases between them. The germline V gene has CDR1 MNHEY and CDR2 SMNVEV (reference sequence). CDR3 bases: TGTGCCAGCGAAGGTGGGAGTCACAACGAGCAGTACTTC. This encodes CASEGGSHNEQYF.

The chain is built from TRBV29-1 and TRBJ1-4, with a possible D match to TRBD1 (5 bases). Germline V gives CDR1 SQVTM, CDR2 ANQGSEA. The CDR3 loop spans 14 amino acids. Trimming took 4 bases from V and 7 from J, leaving 16 bases between them. CDR3 residues: CSVGVGGVGEKLFF. CDR3 sequence (DNA): TGCAGCGTTGGAGTTGGGGGAGTGGGTGAAAAACTGTTTTTT.

This clone turned up a few times. This chain uses TRBV28 with TRBJ2-2, with unresolved D. Germline V CDR1 and CDR2: MDHEN, SYDVKM. V was pared by 8 bases and J by 5 bases, with 6 bases between. The CDR3 spans 11 residues. CDR3 amino acids: CASALTGELFF. CDR3 in DNA: TGTGCCAGCGCTTTAACCGGGGAGCTGTTTTTT.